This TCR beta chain was found in a study of T cell responses to AZD1222 COVID-19 vaccine. For the study at large: Second doses at about 4 or about 12 weeks were pooled.

Profiling relied on immunoSEQ multiplex PCR, and the TCRdb table lists in-frame clones only, not all of them. This sample yields some 150,000 clones, of which around nine tenths are seen a single time; roughly 5% belongs to the top ten. The germline CDR1 and CDR2 sequences are SGHTA and FQGNSA. Trimming took 7 bases from V and 4 from J, leaving 17 bases between them. The CDR3 consists of 15 residues. The material was peripheral blood, obtained on day 0 of AZD1222 vaccination. This chain connects TRBV7-2 to TRBJ1-3; a weak D match, TRBD1 (6 bases). The sequence was collected from an adult in good health. CDR3 sequence: CASTLSPGVGNTIYF. The CDR3 DNA reads as TGTGCCAGCACCCTTAGCCCAGGGGTCGGAAACACCATATATTTT.